Only a few counts were recorded for the clone carrying this TCR beta chain. Its specificity is not known. Sequencing used cDNA as its template, made by extracting RNA and reverse transcribing it. TCRdb's copy holds only in-frame clones and misses some; the assay was immunoSEQ multiplex PCR. The repertoire consists of about 220,000 clones, with approximately 57% occurring once and the leading ten covering roughly 1.4%. The data are from a study of CD8+ T cells in alopecia areata. This CDR3 comprises 14 residues. Looked up from germline, CDR1 is SNHLY and CDR2 is FYNNEI. Trimming stripped 3 bases from V and 5 bases from J, with 14 bases between. Overall study findings and caveats: A large proportion of expanded lesional clones were detected persisting in scalp and blood during tofacitinib.

Treatment of the sample: oral pan-JAK inhibitor, 5-10 mg twice daily. This clonotype was sampled from a human donor with alopecia areata. Sequenced material: CD4+ T cells sorted from blood, taken at week 4, from a patient treated with tofacitinib. The rearrangement uses TRBV2 and TRBJ2-7; D may correspond to TRBD1 or TRBD2 (5 bases each). The CDR3 sequence: CASSDLIGDHEQYF. The CDR3 nucleotides are TGTGCCAGCAGTGATCTGATCGGGGACCACGAGCAGTACTTC.